These T cell receptor beta chains were read from a single sample in a study of cytomegalovirus exposure and HLA in healthy donors. Assay used: immunoSEQ multiplex PCR; TCRdb lists only in-frame clones, some missing. The sample lists approximately 190,000 clones, about three quarters seen once, with roughly 2% in the top ten. Sample: PBMCs. These receptors came from a woman younger than 45 in good health and CMV-seropositive. The CDR3 runs from the conserved cysteine through the conserved F or W. Fields, in order: J gene, V gene, clone size, D gene, CDR3 protein, CDR3 DNA. The D gene is left open where the match is weak. Clone size is given for some rows only: seen once, a few or many times, or a class if the clone is expanded.

TRBJ1-2,TRBV7-9,-,-,CASSLWTENYGYTF,TGTGCCAGCAGCTTGTGGACAGAGAACTATGGCTACACCTTC
TRBJ1-6,TRBV6-1,-,TRBD1,CASSEAHGQVNSPLHF,TGTGCCAGCAGTGAAGCGCACGGACAGGTTAATTCACCCCTCCACTTT
TRBJ1-5,TRBV19,-,-,CASRRAGYQPQHF,TGTGCCAGTAGAAGGGCGGGCTATCAGCCCCAGCATTTT
TRBJ2-3,TRBV2,-,TRBD1,CASSGTGVDTQYF,TGTGCCAGCAGTGGGACAGGAGTAGATACGCAGTATTTT
TRBJ1-3,TRBV4-3,few,-,CASSQDYGVGNTIYF,TGCGCCAGCAGCCAAGATTACGGGGTGGGAAACACCATATATTTT
TRBJ1-2,TRBV10-3,-,-,CAISEDSYGYTF,TGTGCCATCAGTGAGGACAGCTATGGCTACACCTTC
TRBJ1-4,TRBV7-2,-,TRBD1,CASSLGEGTGDEKLFF,TGTGCCAGCAGCTTAGGAGAGGGGACAGGGGATGAAAAACTGTTTTTT
TRBJ2-1,TRBV19,few,-,CASSGSGRYNEQFF,TGTGCCAGTAGTGGGAGCGGGCGGTACAATGAGCAGTTCTTC
TRBJ1-4,TRBV2,-,-,CASRRHPGEEKLFF,TGTGCCAGCAGGCGACACCCAGGCGAAGAAAAACTGTTTTTT
TRBJ2-1,TRBV5-1,-,-,CASSLDVGQFQFF,TGCGCCAGCAGCTTGGATGTGGGGCAGTTCCAGTTCTTC
TRBJ1-1,TRBV11-1,-,TRBD1,CASSRRRSNRGRDTEAFF,TGTGCCAGCAGCCGCCGCCGCTCAAACAGGGGTCGGGACACTGAAGCTTTCTTT
TRBJ2-3,TRBV4-1,-,TRBD2,CASSQMGGKGRITDTQYF,TGCGCCAGCAGCCAGATGGGGGGGAAGGGGCGGATCACAGATACGCAGTATTTT
TRBJ2-7,TRBV9,-,-,CASSATGTYEQYF,TGTGCCAGCAGCGCAACAGGAACTTACGAGCAGTACTTC
TRBJ2-3,TRBV5-4,once,-,CASSFGEITDTQYF,TGTGCCAGCAGCTTTGGAGAGATCACAGATACGCAGTATTTT
TRBJ1-1,TRBV28,-,-,CASMFEGLGGTEAFF,TGTGCCAGCATGTTCGAGGGGTTGGGAGGCACTGAAGCTTTCTTT
TRBJ2-3,TRBV29-1,few,-,CSAQGRTDTQYF,TGCAGCGCCCAAGGGAGGACAGATACGCAGTATTTT
TRBJ2-1,TRBV4-2,-,TRBD2,CASSQETSGRHNEQFF,TGTGCCAGCAGCCAGGAGACTAGCGGGAGGCACAATGAGCAGTTCTTC
TRBJ1-4,TRBV30,few,TRBD1,CAWSVPGTGVEKLFF,TGTGCCTGGAGTGTACCCGGGACAGGGGTGGAAAAACTGTTTTTT
TRBJ1-2,TRBV7-2,once,-,CASSPAGNGYTF,TGTGCCAGCAGCCCTGCAGGGAATGGCTACACCTTC
TRBJ1-1,TRBV5-1,-,TRBD1,CASSGGTGGDAATEAFF,TGCGCCAGCAGCGGGGGGACAGGGGGCGATGCGGCCACTGAAGCTTTCTTT
TRBJ1-5,TRBV23-1,-,-,CATLRGWRQPQHF,TGCGCCACCCTGAGGGGGTGGAGGCAGCCCCAGCATTTT
TRBJ2-2,TRBV6-5,-,-,CASSYSSSQGVGELFF,TGTGCCAGCAGTTACTCATCGTCCCAGGGCGTCGGGGAGCTGTTTTTT
TRBJ2-7,TRBV15,-,-,CATSERWGSSYEQYF,TGTGCCACCAGCGAGAGATGGGGCAGCTCCTACGAGCAGTACTTC
TRBJ2-7,TRBV7-2,-,-,CASSLRGGLQNSYEQYF,TGTGCCAGCAGCTTGAGGGGGGGACTTCAAAACTCCTACGAGCAGTACTTC
TRBJ1-1,TRBV28,-,-,CASRPTGGTEAFF,TGTGCCAGCAGACCCACCGGGGGCACTGAAGCTTTCTTT
TRBJ2-7,TRBV11-1,few,TRBD1,CASSFDREHYEQYF,TGTGCCAGCAGCTTCGACAGGGAGCACTACGAGCAGTACTTC
TRBJ1-5,TRBV27,-,TRBD1,CASSLSRTGNQPQHF,TGTGCCAGCAGTTTATCGAGGACAGGGAATCAGCCCCAGCATTTT
TRBJ1-6,TRBV28,-,-,CASSLLGQGNNSPLHF,TGTGCCAGCAGTTTATTAGGTCAGGGTAATAATTCACCCCTCCACTTT
TRBJ2-5,TRBV5-1,-,-,CASSLGFVGALQETQYF,TGCGCCAGCAGCTTGGGGTTTGTAGGGGCCCTTCAAGAGACCCAGTACTTC
TRBJ1-1,TRBV7-2,-,TRBD1,CASSGQQGTEAFF,TGTGCCAGCAGCGGACAACAGGGGACTGAAGCTTTCTTT
TRBJ1-1,TRBV4-2,-,-,CASSQEGLLQDTEAFF,TGTGCCAGCAGCCAAGAGGGACTCCTACAGGACACTGAAGCTTTCTTT
TRBJ1-5,TRBV19,-,TRBD1,CASSIPGQTQGQPQHF,TGTGCCAGTAGTATTCCGGGACAGACCCAGGGCCAGCCCCAGCATTTT
TRBJ2-1,TRBV10-3,-,TRBD2,CAISDMTSGLYNEQFF,TGTGCCATCAGTGATATGACTAGCGGTCTGTACAATGAGCAGTTCTTC
TRBJ2-5,TRBV7-2,-,TRBD1,CASSLVVGRGQETQYF,TGTGCCAGCAGCTTAGTGGTCGGCAGGGGGCAAGAGACCCAGTACTTC
TRBJ2-7,TRBV5-1,-,TRBD1,CASSLRTGEGEQYF,TGCGCCAGCAGCCTACGGACAGGGGAGGGCGAGCAGTACTTC
TRBJ1-1,TRBV7-9,-,-,CASSLRQNTEAFF,TGTGCCAGCAGCTTGCGGCAGAACACTGAAGCTTTCTTT
TRBJ2-5,TRBV5-1,few,TRBD1,CASASGQPEETQYF,TGCGCCAGCGCCTCGGGACAGCCAGAAGAGACCCAGTACTTC
TRBJ2-1,TRBV7-2,-,TRBD2,CASRPRLADEQFF,TGTGCCAGCAGACCCAGACTAGCCGATGAGCAGTTCTTC
TRBJ1-4,TRBV28,-,-,CASSAQQASREKLFF,TGTGCCAGCAGTGCACAACAGGCTTCTCGGGAAAAACTGTTTTTT
TRBJ2-1,TRBV18,-,-,CASSPEFSAGEQFF,TGTGCCAGCTCACCTGAGTTCTCGGCGGGTGAGCAGTTCTTC
TRBJ1-2,TRBV28,-,-,CASSSGDHYGYTF,TGTGCCAGCAGTTCTGGAGACCACTATGGCTACACCTTC
TRBJ1-2,TRBV4-1,-,-,CASSLGQMDGYTF,TGCGCCAGCAGCCTAGGACAGATGGATGGCTACACCTTC
TRBJ2-1,TRBV11-3,-,-,CASSLGTSWGSYNEQFF,TGTGCCAGCAGCCTAGGGACTTCATGGGGCTCCTACAATGAGCAGTTCTTC
TRBJ2-5,TRBV10-3,-,TRBD2,CATADSSGGAHETQYF,TGTGCCACCGCCGACTCTAGCGGGGGGGCTCATGAGACCCAGTACTTC
TRBJ1-1,TRBV6-1,few,-,CASSSRQVYQSFF,TGTGCCAGCAGTAGCCGACAGGTATACCAGTCTTTCTTT
TRBJ1-1,TRBV29-1,many,-,CSVRPGDTEAFF,TGCAGCGTTAGACCAGGGGACACTGAAGCTTTCTTT
TRBJ2-7,TRBV16,-,TRBD2,CASKLADSYEQYF,TGTGCCAGCAAACTAGCGGACTCCTACGAGCAGTACTTC
TRBJ2-1,TRBV10-3,-,TRBD2,CAISEFAGDNEQFF,TGTGCCATCAGTGAGTTCGCGGGGGACAATGAGCAGTTCTTC